This T cell receptor (beta chain) was identified in a study of technical replicates of blood from a handful of donors. The CDR3 has 14 amino acids. V was clipped by 0 bases and J by 4 bases, with 10 bases between them. CDR1 and CDR2 from the germline V gene are SGDLS and YYNGEE. Only in-frame clones appear in the TCRdb table, and some are missing; sequencing was by immunoSEQ multiplex PCR. The data contain 53,000 or so clones, roughly 84% of them seen just once; the ten biggest clones take up 5.5% to 6.5%. The sequenced sample consisted of PBMCs. V usage is TRBV9 and J usage is TRBJ1-1; D may be TRBD1 (5 bases). This TCR was sampled from a human donor in good health. Some clones in this sample may be carry-over from other donors' samples. CDR3 sequence: CASSVGGVGTEAFF. CDR3 in DNA: TGTGCCAGCAGCGTAGGGGGGGTTGGCACTGAAGCTTTCTTT. The complete variable domain, with remaining parts taken from reference TRBV9 and TRBJ1-1, reads DSGVTQTPKHLITATGQRVTLRCSPRSGDLSVYWYQQSLDQGLQFLIQYYNGEERAKGNILERFSAQQFPDLHSELNLSSLELGDSALYFCASSVGGVGTEAFFGQGTRLTVV.